Shown below are 22 T cell receptor beta chains from a single sample sequenced in a study of shared clonotypes between healthy human individuals (dated by TCRdb to 2018 to 2021). Receptor libraries were prepared by the immunoSEQ multiplex PCR assay. Not all clones reach the TCRdb copy of this immuneACCESS table, which keeps in-frame sequences only. Checked studies attribute under half of the gap to unresolved V genes and leave the rest unexplained. The sample records about 980,000 clones, less than 85% of which are singletons. The ten biggest clones cover about 1.5% of the sample. Input material: memory CD4+ T cells sorted from blood. The cell subset or site label of this sample denotes: CD45RA-negative fraction. Source of these receptors: a man between 18 and 29 years old in good health.

In the case of this clone: Other nucleotide sequences from this sample produce the same CDR3. The rearrangement uses TRBV18 and TRBJ2-5, with D perhaps TRBD1 (5 bases). Between the trimmed V and J ends, which lost 3 bases and 4 bases, there was a span of 6 bases. Looked up from germline, CDR1 is KGHSH and CDR2 is LQKENI. This CDR3 comprises 12 residues. The CDR3 is CASSPQGETQYF. The CDR3 DNA reads as TGTGCCAGCTCACCTCAGGGAGAGACCCAGTACTTC.

The gene calls are TRBV5-1 and TRBJ2-3; the D gene is possibly TRBD1 (5 bases). This CDR3 is 13 amino acids long. Trimming stripped 5 bases from V and 4 bases from J, with 11 bases between. CDR1 is SGHRS and CDR2 is YFSETQ in the germline V gene. Written as DNA, the CDR3 is TGCGCCAGCAGGCAGGGAAGATCAGATACGCAGTATTTT. Its protein product is CASRQGRSDTQYF.

The J gene is TRBJ2-1, the V gene TRBV10-3; 9 bases line up with TRBD1. Germline CDR1 is ENHRY and CDR2 is SYGVKD. The trim removed 5 bases at V and 7 bases at J, leaving 9 bases unmatched. The CDR3 has 15 residues. This chain's CDR3 is CAISPPGQGGNEQFF. CDR3 bases: TGTGCCATCAGTCCTCCGGGACAGGGTGGGAATGAGCAGTTCTTC.

This chain joins TRBV2 and TRBJ2-1; no reliable D call. This CDR3 has 13 amino acids. Germline V CDR1 and CDR2: SNHLY, FYNNEI. The ends were cut back, 0 bases at V and 3 bases at J, with 3 bases in the middle. CDR3: CASSEAYYNEQFF. Written as DNA, the CDR3 is TGTGCCAGCAGTGAAGCCTACTACAATGAGCAGTTCTTC.

The chain carries TRBV9 and TRBJ1-5; 8 positions agree with TRBD1. The CDR3 length is 16 residues. V was pared by 0 bases and J by 0 bases, with 2 bases of the junction left unmatched. CDR1 is SGDLS and CDR2 is YYNGEE in the germline V gene. In DNA form, the CDR3 reads TGTGCCAGCAGCGTAGGGGGGACAGGTAGCAATCAGCCCCAGCATTTT. Translated: CASSVGGTGSNQPQHF.

The chain links TRBV7-6 to TRBJ2-3; TRBD2 matches 11 bases. The CDR3 extends over 16 amino acids. The germline V gene has CDR1 SGHVS and CDR2 FNYEAQ. Trimming removed 5 bases from V and 4 bases from J; junction bases left unmatched: 8. The CDR3 sequence is CASSASSGGSADTQYF. The CDR3 nucleotides read TGTGCCAGCAGCGCCTCTAGCGGGGGGAGCGCAGATACGCAGTATTTT.

This chain links TRBV9 with TRBJ2-5, with 9 positions matching TRBD2. The CDR3 length is 15 residues. Germline CDR1 reads SGDLS; CDR2 reads YYNGEE. J gave up 0 bases and V 1 base, and 1 base lay outside the gene matches. The CDR3: CASSVLAGHQETQYF. CDR3 nucleotide sequence: TGTGCCAGCAGCGTACTAGCGGGGCACCAAGAGACCCAGTACTTC.

This clone has only one observation. Other DNA sequences from this sample encode an identical CDR3 as well. The V call is TRBV4-1, the J call TRBJ2-6, with unresolved D. Germline V gene lookup returns CDR1 MGHRA and CDR2 YSYEKL. This CDR3 spans 13 amino acids. Between the trimmed V and J ends, which lost 2 bases and 4 bases, there was a span of 3 bases. The DNA for the CDR3 is TGCGCCAGCAGCCAATCCGGGGCCAACGTCCTGACTTTC. The encoded protein is CASSQSGANVLTF.

J is TRBJ1-3 and V is TRBV19, with D perhaps TRBD1 (5 bases). With 4 bases removed from V and 1 base from J, the gap between germline ends came to 17 bases. Germline V gene lookup returns CDR1 LNHDA and CDR2 SQIVND (reference sequence). This CDR3 has 17 amino acids. CDR3 loop: CASSTTARQLSGNTIYF. The CDR3 nucleotides read TGTGCCAGTAGTACAACGGCCCGACAGCTTTCTGGAAACACCATATATTTT.

The chain joins TRBV6-6 to TRBJ2-5; possibly TRBD1 for D (6 bases). V was trimmed by 5 bases and J by 6 bases, leaving 22 bases between them. The germline CDR1 and CDR2 sequences are MNHNY and SVGAGI (reference sequence). This CDR3 is built from 16 residues. The CDR3 region is CASSASGTQGRQTQYF. The CDR3 region has the DNA TGTGCCAGCAGTGCCTCCGGGACCCAGGGGCGACAGACCCAGTACTTC.

The V call is TRBV11-2, the J call TRBJ1-1, with D possibly being TRBD1 (6 bases). The CDR3 consists of 15 residues. The germline V gene has CDR1 SGHAT and CDR2 FQNNGV. Trimming stripped 3 bases from V and 2 bases from J, with 13 bases between. CDR3 bases: TGTGCCAGCAGCTTCGCAGGGGCGGGCAACACTGAAGCTTTCTTT. Its translation is CASSFAGAGNTEAFF.

Of note for this clone: An end of the junction differs from the germline gene, which may be a read error. The chain employs TRBV29-1 and TRBJ1-1; D remains unclear. There are 12 residues in the CDR3. Germline loops: CDR1 SQVTM, CDR2 ANQGSEA. The CDR3 loop is CSVEVPGTGAFF. CDR3 sequence (DNA): TGCAGCGTTGAAGTACCAGGTACTGGAGCTTTCTTT.

This clone is a singleton in its sample. Since a much larger clone is just one base distant, this may be a read error. This chain joins TRBV5-4 and TRBJ2-1, with 10 bases that match TRBD2. V dropped 3 bases and J dropped 3; count of bases not matched to a gene: 3. Per germline, CDR1 SGHNT and CDR2 YYREEE (reference sequence). The CDR3 loop spans 15 amino acids. CDR3 DNA sequence: TGTGCCAGCAGCTCCGGGACTAGCGTCTACAATGAGCAGTTCTTC. Encoded protein: CASSSGTSVYNEQFF. Based on the CDR3 plus reference TRBV5-4 and TRBJ2-1, the full variable domain is ETGVTQSPTHLIKTRGQQVTLRCSSQSGHNTVSWYQQALGQGPQFIFQYYREEENGRGNFPPRFSGLQFPNYSSELNVNALELDDSALYLCASSSGTSVYNEQFFGPGTRLTVL.

The V and J genes are TRBV11-2 and TRBJ2-3; D perhaps matches TRBD1 (6 bases). CDR1 is SGHAT and CDR2 is FQNNGV in the germline V gene. CDR3 size: 14 residues. Trimming cost V 0 bases and J 11 bases, with 15 bases left between them. The CDR3 DNA follows: TGTGCCAGCAGCTTAGATGGTAACAGGGCATGGCAGTATTTT. It encodes CASSLDGNRAWQYF.

CDR3: CASPAGFANTGELFF. Here the CDR3 DNA reads TGTGCCTCCCCCGCGGGATTCGCGAACACCGGGGAGCTGTTTTTT. V is TRBV30 and J is TRBJ2-2; D may be TRBD2 (6 bases). Trimming removed 7 bases from V and 0 bases from J, with 15 bases in between. There are 15 residues in the CDR3. Germline CDR1 is GTSNPN and CDR2 is SVGIG (reference sequence).

The CDR3 DNA reads as TGTGCCAGCAGCGTGTGCCGTCTCTTGGCAGGGTTAGATACGCAGTATTTT. Translated, it gives CASSVCRLLAGLDTQYF. The V gene is TRBV21-1, the J gene TRBJ2-3; TRBD1, the D gene given by the table, was not confirmed from the DNA. TRBV21-1 corresponds to a pseudogene. There are 17 residues in the CDR3.

The V gene is TRBV10-3, the J gene TRBJ2-5; weak D call: TRBD2 (5 bases). The germline V and J ends were trimmed by 0 bases and 4 bases, with 6 bases remaining between them. CDR1 and CDR2 (germline): ENHRY, SYGVKD. This CDR3 comprises 13 residues. DNA of the CDR3: TGTGCCATCAGTGAGTCTGAGGGAGAGACCCAGTACTTC. It is translated as CAISESEGETQYF.

Only a few counts were recorded for this clone. V is TRBV7-9 and J is TRBJ1-1, with 7 bases aligning to TRBD1. The CDR3 loop spans 15 amino acids. The germline V gene encodes CDR1 SEHNR and CDR2 FQNEAQ (reference sequence). Trimming took 6 bases from V and 0 from J; bases not matched to a gene: 7. The CDR3 spells CASRPSRGLNTEAFF. CDR3 DNA sequence: TGTGCCAGCAGACCTTCGAGGGGGCTGAACACTGAAGCTTTCTTT.

This clone was recorded once. The chain carries TRBV11-3 and TRBJ2-7; 7 bases align to TRBD2. The CDR3 sequence is 17 residues long. Germline CDR1 is SGHNT and CDR2 is YENEEA. The junction had 13 bases not matched to a gene; V was cut back by 5 bases and J by 0 bases. The CDR3 loop reads CASSILSPGGLSYEQYF. The CDR3 region has the DNA TGTGCCAGCAGCATACTTTCCCCGGGGGGTCTCTCCTACGAGCAGTACTTC. Drawing the rest from reference TRBV11-3 and TRBJ2-7, the complete variable domain is EAGVVQSPRYKIIEKKQPVAFWCNPISGHNTLYWYLQNLGQGPELLIRYENEEAVDDSQLPKDRFSAERLKGVDSTLKIQPAELGDSAVYLCASSILSPGGLSYEQYFGPGTRLTVT.

The CDR3: CASSALSSGGGYNEQFF. In DNA, the CDR3 is TGTGCCAGCAGCGCACTGAGTAGCGGGGGGGGCTACAATGAGCAGTTCTTC. The V gene is TRBV14, the J gene TRBJ2-1; 11 bases are shared with TRBD2. The CDR3 spans 17 residues. CDR1 is SGHDN, CDR2 FVKESK, per germline. Germline trimming cut 5 bases from V and 3 bases from J; bases unmatched to any gene: 9.

The chain links TRBV2 to TRBJ1-1, with D possibly TRBD1 on 5 matching bases. This CDR3 is built from 12 residues. Germline CDR1 reads SNHLY; CDR2 reads FYNNEI. The V end lost 3 bases, the J end lost 4 bases, and 6 bases lay between the germline ends. The DNA of the CDR3 is TGTGCCAGCAGTGAGGGGGTCACTGAAGCTTTCTTT. It yields the protein CASSEGVTEAFF.

This clone was observed once. The chain carries TRBV6-6 and TRBJ2-6, with D tentatively TRBD2 (5 bases). CDR1 is MNHNY, CDR2 SVGAGI, per germline (reference sequence). V was trimmed by 6 bases and J by 4 bases, leaving 10 bases between them. The CDR3 has 14 amino acids. CDR3 DNA sequence: TGTGCCAGCAGGAGGGTAGGCGGGGCCAACGTCCTGACTTTC. Its protein is CASRRVGGANVLTF.